This TCR beta chain was profiled in a study of response to subunit inactivated influenza vaccine. This clonotype was found a few times. Its antigen is unidentified. Germline lookup yields CDR1 SEHNR and CDR2 FQNEAQ (reference sequence). The junction had 8 bases not matched to a gene; V was cut back by 6 bases and J by 0 bases. The CDR3 has 16 residues. Regarding the study as a whole: New T cells are recruited in small numbers by each seasonal influenza vaccination, according to the authors' suggestion.

Using its own MiXCR run on the RT-PCR reads, TCRdb lists one record per CDR3 protein. The sample includes 430,000 or so distinct CDR3 sequences, approximately 11% of them seen just once. The sample was PBMCs from blood, taken more than 35 days after vaccination. The source of this sequence is a man between 45 and 60 years old who received an inactivated influenza vaccine. The chain joins TRBV7-9 to TRBJ1-2; 9 bases are shared with TRBD1. In nucleotides, the CDR3 is TGTGCCAGCAGGCGGACAGGGGAGGGGGCTAACTATGGCTACACCTTC. Its protein is CASRRTGEGANYGYTF.